These 22 T cell receptor beta chains share one sample of origin, sequenced in a study of shared clonotypes between healthy human individuals. Using immunoSEQ multiplex PCR, the repertoire was profiled, and TCRdb retains in-frame clones only, with some absent. The sample contains approximately 1,500,000 clones, roughly 96% of which appear only once. Sequencing was carried out using naive CD4+ T cells sorted from blood. Documented subset: CD45RA+ positively selected. The receptors derive from a young man in good health.

This chain links TRBV2 with TRBJ2-7; 8 bases are a match to TRBD1. Germline V CDR1 and CDR2: SNHLY, FYNNEI. This CDR3 spans 15 amino acids. V gave up 7 bases and J gave up 3 bases; unmatched junction bases: 11. CDR3 in DNA: TGTGCCAGCAAAAAGAACAGGGGGGTCAACTACGAGCAGTACTTC. Translating gives CASKKNRGVNYEQYF.

The CDR3 sequence: CASSSLPGLAVFF. In DNA, the CDR3 is TGTGCCAGCAGCTCTTTACCGGGACTAGCGGTGTTCTTC. The chain combines TRBV7-2 with TRBJ2-1, with 11 bases fitting TRBD2. Trimming removed 4 bases from V and 15 bases from J; junction bases left unmatched: 8. CDR3 length: 13 residues. From germline, CDR1 is SGHTA and CDR2 FQGNSA.

J is TRBJ2-5 and V is TRBV4-3, with a possible D match to TRBD1 (6 bases). The germline gives CDR1 LGHNA, CDR2 YSLEER. The CDR3 runs 16 residues. Deletions cut 0 bases from V and 2 bases from J, with 13 bases between. This CDR3 reads CASSQDKGGGQETQYF. The CDR3 region has the DNA TGCGCCAGCAGCCAAGATAAAGGGGGTGGGCAAGAGACCCAGTACTTC.

V and J are TRBV7-9 and TRBJ1-1; the match to TRBD1 covers 7 bases. CDR3 length: 16 amino acids. Germline values: CDR1 SEHNR, CDR2 FQNEAQ (reference sequence). J was trimmed by 5 bases and V by 1 base; bases with no gene match: 10. This CDR3 is CASSLEVGGIQTEAFF. CDR3 DNA sequence: TGTGCCAGCAGCTTAGAGGTAGGGGGCATTCAGACTGAAGCTTTCTTT.

On this clone: Other DNA variants within this sample encode the same CDR3. In nucleotides, the CDR3 is TGCGCCAGCAGCTTGGGTGTCTCCTACAATGAGCAGTTCTTC. Its translation is CASSLGVSYNEQFF. V gene TRBV5-1 combines with J gene TRBJ2-1; D is uncertain. The germline V gene has CDR1 SGHRS and CDR2 YFSETQ. The CDR3 length is 14 residues. Trimming removed 0 bases from V and 0 bases from J, with 4 bases in between.

The genes are TRBV21-1 and TRBJ1-4; the table names TRBD1, a call not compared with the DNA. TRBV21-1 represents a pseudogene. The CDR3 sequence is 17 residues long. The CDR3 DNA is TGTGCCAGCAGCGGCCTGGGACGACGAGGGGGTGGTGAAAAACTGTTTTTT. It codes for CASSGLGRRGGGEKLFF.

The chain couples TRBV6-1 to TRBJ1-2; D is uncertain. The germline V and J ends were trimmed by 5 bases and 4 bases, with 17 bases remaining between them. Germline assignment: CDR1 MNHNS and CDR2 SASEGT. This CDR3 contains 15 residues. CDR3 bases: TGTGCCAGCAGTCCAGGTGGGCCACGGAGCTATGGCTACACCTTC. Its translation is CASSPGGPRSYGYTF.

The gene calls are TRBV28 and TRBJ2-6; a possible D gene is TRBD1 (6 bases). CDR1 MDHEN and CDR2 SYDVKM come from the germline V gene. Between the trimmed V and J ends, which lost 5 bases and 2 bases, there was a span of 13 bases. The CDR3 is made up of 16 amino acids. The CDR3 sequence is CASSQTGWPGANVLTF. As DNA, the CDR3 is TGTGCCAGCAGTCAAACAGGGTGGCCTGGGGCCAACGTCCTGACTTTC.

The chain combines TRBV6-5 with TRBJ2-5; D possibly corresponds to TRBD1 (5 bases). The germline V gene encodes CDR1 MNHEY and CDR2 SVGAGI. The ends were cut back, 6 bases at V and 2 bases at J, with 13 bases in the middle. This CDR3 is 14 amino acids long. CDR3 bases: TGTGCCAGCAGGGCCCTCGACAGACAAGAGACCCAGTACTTC. Residues: CASRALDRQETQYF.

The chain combines TRBV5-1 with TRBJ2-7; D may be TRBD1 (6 bases). The CDR3 extends over 15 amino acids. Trimming removed 4 bases at V and 7 bases at J, with 21 bases between. Germline V gene sequence: CDR1 SGHRS, CDR2 YFSETQ. CDR3 sequence (DNA): TGCGCCAGCAGCCCCGATATTGGGGTCAGGGGAGAGCAGTACTTC. Amino acid sequence: CASSPDIGVRGEQYF.

This clone appeared once. J is TRBJ2-3 and V is TRBV14, with D possibly matching TRBD2 (6 bases). The V gene lost 1 base and the J gene lost 3 bases, with 17 bases spanning the gap. The CDR3 has 17 residues. Germline V CDR1 and CDR2: SGHDN, FVKESK. In DNA form, the CDR3 reads TGTGCCAGCAGCCAAGGGAGGCGGACTATAGCAACAGATACGCAGTATTTT. Protein sequence: CASSQGRRTIATDTQYF.

The chain joins TRBV7-7 to TRBJ2-5; D possibly matches TRBD1 or TRBD2 (6 bases each). The germline V and J ends were trimmed by 5 bases and 5 bases, with 21 bases remaining between them. This CDR3 has 16 residues. Per the germline V gene, CDR1 is SSHAT and CDR2 is FNYEAQ (reference sequence). Here the CDR3 reads CASSPSFARGGETQYF. DNA of the CDR3: TGTGCCAGCAGCCCGTCCTTCGCCAGGGGAGGCGAGACCCAGTACTTC.

This chain uses TRBV11-3 with TRBJ2-2, with 9 bases matching TRBD1. The CDR3 totals 16 residues. The trim removed 2 bases at V and 6 bases at J, leaving 7 bases unmatched. Germline V gene lookup returns CDR1 SGHNT and CDR2 YENEEA. The CDR3, as DNA: TGTGCCAGCAGCTTATGGGGGACAGGGATCGCCGGGGAGCTGTTTTTT. It encodes CASSLWGTGIAGELFF.

V is TRBV6-1 and J is TRBJ2-7; the D gene could be TRBD1 or TRBD2 (5 bases each). Germline CDR1 and CDR2: MNHNS and SASEGT. Deletions cut 7 bases from V and 7 bases from J, with 14 bases between. This CDR3 spans 12 amino acids. The CDR3 sequence: CASTTGTPEQYF. Here the CDR3 DNA reads TGTGCCAGCACCACGGGGACGCCGGAGCAGTACTTC.

This clone occurred a few times. The chain has TRBV5-6 and TRBJ2-7; no clear D gene. The germline V gene has CDR1 SGHDT and CDR2 YYEEEE. The CDR3 covers 14 residues. V lost 2 bases and J 2 bases, leaving 11 bases between the germline ends. The CDR3 nucleotides are TGTGCCAGCAGCTTCCCGACTTACCCCTACGAGCAGTACTTC. This gives the protein CASSFPTYPYEQYF.

This rearrangement joins TRBV7-3 to TRBJ2-6; a weak D match, TRBD1 (5 bases). From germline, CDR1 is SGHTA and CDR2 FQGTGA. CDR3 length: 16 amino acids. With 4 bases removed from V and 0 bases from J, the gap between germline ends came to 10 bases. The CDR3 bases are TGTGCCAGCAGCTCTTACAGGAGCTCTGGGGCCAACGTCCTGACTTTC. Amino acids: CASSSYRSSGANVLTF.

As for this clone: The sample carries other DNA sequences with the same CDR3. This sequence joins TRBV18 and TRBJ1-5; D call uncertain. The germline V gene has CDR1 KGHSH and CDR2 LQKENI. The V gene lost 3 bases and the J gene lost 5 bases, with 8 bases spanning the gap. The CDR3 contains 13 residues. CDR3 amino acids: CASSPRADQPQHF. The CDR3 DNA follows: TGTGCCAGCTCACCGAGGGCCGATCAGCCCCAGCATTTT.

The chain links TRBV28 to TRBJ1-2; weak D call: TRBD1 (5 bases). Trimming removed 6 bases at V and 3 bases at J, with 14 bases between. This CDR3 spans 14 amino acids. Germline loops: CDR1 MDHEN, CDR2 SYDVKM. In DNA, the CDR3 is TGTGCCAGCAGACCCCTACGGACACACTATGGCTACACCTTC. Translation gives CASRPLRTHYGYTF.

The rearrangement links TRBV6-5 to TRBJ2-7; 9 bases fit TRBD1. The CDR3 spans 13 residues. V dropped 11 bases and J dropped 3; count of bases not matched to a gene: 8. CDR1 is MNHEY, CDR2 SVGAGI, per germline. CDR3 loop: CACGRQGVYEQYF. The CDR3 region has the DNA TGTGCCTGCGGACGACAGGGGGTCTACGAGCAGTACTTC.

About this clone itself: The sample has other DNA sequences that encode this CDR3 too. The V and J genes are TRBV29-1 and TRBJ2-1; D is uncertain. Deletions cut 6 bases from V and 2 bases from J, with 5 bases between. Germline loops: CDR1 SQVTM, CDR2 ANQGSEA. This CDR3 has 11 residues. The CDR3 here is CSVLTYNEQFF. Written as DNA, the CDR3 is TGCAGCGTCCTAACCTACAATGAGCAGTTCTTC.

This chain uses TRBV9 with TRBJ1-1, with TRBD1 matching 10 bases. Germline CDR1 SGDLS, CDR2 YYNGEE. The junction had 9 bases not matched to a gene; V was cut back by 4 bases and J by 3 bases. This CDR3 spans 16 amino acids. The CDR3 loop is CASSSGQGGFDTEAFF. The CDR3 DNA reads as TGTGCCAGCAGCTCTGGACAGGGGGGCTTTGACACTGAAGCTTTCTTT.

The genes are TRBV15 and TRBJ2-1; possibly TRBD1 or TRBD2 for D (6 bases each). V dropped 2 bases and J dropped 6 bases, with 11 bases sitting between them. In germline, CDR1 is LNHNV, CDR2 YYDKDF (reference sequence). The CDR3 extends over 14 amino acids. The CDR3, as DNA: TGTGCCACCAGCAGACCTGGAGGGGGCAATGAGCAGTTCTTC. The encoded protein is CATSRPGGGNEQFF. The whole variable domain, remainder taken from reference TRBV15 and TRBJ2-1, is DAMVIQNPRYQVTQFGKPVTLSCSQTLNHNVMYWYQQKSSQAPKLLFHYYDKDFNNEADTPDNFQSRRPNTSFCFLDIRSPGLGDTAMYLCATSRPGGGNEQFFGPGTRLTVL.